The 8 T cell receptor beta chains below were found in one sample sequenced in a study of monozygotic twins with inflammatory bowel disease. Using the 5' RACE reads, TCRdb records one entry per CDR3 protein without DNA. The listing contains around 220,000 distinct CDR3 sequences. The sequenced material came from blood. These receptors were obtained from a human donor with ulcerative colitis or Crohn's disease, or a healthy co-twin of an affected twin (not recorded which).

The V and J genes are TRBV29-1 and TRBJ1-5; the D call of TRBD1 rests on TCRdb alone, since no DNA is present to check it. Germline V gives CDR1 SQVTM, CDR2 ANQGSEA. This CDR3 comprises 13 residues. CDR3 region: CSVQGAGNQPQHF.

This chain connects TRBV4-1 to TRBJ1-1. Germline-derived CDR1 and CDR2 are MGHRA and YSYEKL. The CDR3 covers 15 residues. CDR3: CASSQVGIMNTEAFF.

The rearrangement links TRBV14 to TRBJ2-7. Per germline, CDR1 SGHDN and CDR2 FVKESK. The CDR3 extends over 16 amino acids. The CDR3 loop reads CASSQENPRRDSEQYF.

This chain joins TRBV10-3 and TRBJ2-7; the D call from TCRdb, TRBD1, cannot be confirmed without DNA. Germline V CDR1 and CDR2: ENHRY, SYGVKD. This CDR3 has 14 amino acids. CDR3 residues: CAISEGGGRYEQYF.

The V call is TRBV11-2, the J call TRBJ2-1; TCRdb's D gene call, TRBD2, goes unchecked for lack of DNA. Germline CDR1 SGHAT, CDR2 FQNNGV. CDR3 length: 17 amino acids. The CDR3 sequence is CASSIGLAGGPYNEQFF.

CDR3 amino acids: CASSADLGGNSPLHF. The chain combines TRBV5-1 with TRBJ1-6. CDR1 SGHRS and CDR2 YFSETQ come from the germline V gene. The CDR3 spans 15 residues.

The rearrangement links TRBV5-1 to TRBJ1-3; no DNA is available, so the TRBD1 call from TCRdb remains unchecked. This CDR3 region has 16 residues. Germline V CDR1 and CDR2: SGHRS, YFSETQ. The CDR3 protein is CASSPRAATSGNTIYF.

V gene TRBV27 combines with J gene TRBJ2-7; as DNA is missing, the TRBD1 call by TCRdb cannot be tested. The CDR3 runs to 15 residues. In germline, CDR1 is MNHEY, CDR2 SMNVEV (reference sequence). CDR3 amino acids: CASSLAGTASYEQYF.